This TCR beta chain was recorded in a study of T cell repertoires in ileal Crohn's disease. The wider study: Every patient was operated on for stricturing (about 60%) or penetrating (approximately 40%) complications.

A note on this clone: The antigen is not known.

Assay: immunoSEQ multiplex PCR; the TCRdb copy retains only in-frame clones and omits some. The table records roughly 62,000 clones, 85% to 90% of them present only once. Time point of the sample: neoterminal ileum biopsy at postoperative endoscopy, about 6 months after surgery. Whole-study findings and limits: Clonal expansions were more frequent in active smokers than non-smokers at surgery.

The CDR3 has 16 amino acids. The ends were cut back, 1 base at V and 2 bases at J, with 12 bases in the middle. Germline V gives CDR1 SNHLY, CDR2 FYNNEI. The TCR was taken from an adult with Crohn's disease. J is TRBJ1-3 and V is TRBV2, with a tentative D call TRBD1 (6 bases). The sequencing input was ileal tissue. The chain's CDR3 is CASSEGLRTAGNTIYF. CDR3 bases: TGTGCCAGCAGTGAAGGTCTCAGGACAGCTGGAAACACCATATATTTT.